This T cell receptor (beta chain) was documented in a study of T cell repertoires in cytomegalovirus infection (dated by TCRdb to about 2019). Regarding the study in general: Recently identified HLA-C-restricted CMV epitopes, whose presentation resists viral immunomodulation, were targeted by peptide stimulations together with well-studied HLA-B-restricted epitopes. Donor HLA type was relevant to the analysis, as public TCR beta signatures indicated carriage of CMV infection together with the matching HLA type.

This specimen's treatment or condition label, interpreted: in vitro stimulation with specific CMV peptide epitopes to enrich CMV-specific T cells. The research as a whole found: Carriers of CMV infection plus the relevant HLA type were discriminated by the cumulative frequency of public TCR beta family members in the study cohort and in an independent approximately 360-donor cohort. The ex vivo response was dominated by HLA-C-restricted CMV-specific TCR beta clonotypes, which also provided the single most frequent clonotype in two of eight donors.

From cysteine to phenylalanine, the CDR3 is 15 amino acids long. Left in the record is the CDR3 DNA by itself, 45 bases read in frame from the first base. For CDR1 and CDR2, the germline V gene (reference sequence) lists MNHEY and SMNVEV. At the junction V is shortened by 0 bases and J by 2 bases, with 10 bases in between. A note on this clonotype: The target of this receptor is not known. No much larger clone exists at a distance of one base, and base qualities are not known.

This sample was sequenced with an Illumina HiSeq 1500. The raw public reads went through TCRdb reprocessing: fastp at Q25, MiXCR clone calling, in-frame beta chains kept. Rows are combined by CDR3 protein, so each entry shows the most common genes and DNA. This sample gives 900,000 to 950,000 distinct CDR3 sequences in total; roughly 30% of them show up just once. The biggest ten clones account for roughly 12% of the sample. The chain links TRBV27 with TRBJ1-2, with an unclear D gene assignment. The starting material was cultured CD8+ T cells from PBMCs, obtained from culture after CMV antigen stimulation. The sequence came from a human donor in good health (CMV status not recorded). Some clones in this sample may be carry-over from other donors' samples. Here the CDR3 is given as CASSLSGPDNYGYTF. In nucleotides, the sequence is TGTGCCAGCAGTTTATCTGGTCCAGACAACTATGGCTACACCTTC.